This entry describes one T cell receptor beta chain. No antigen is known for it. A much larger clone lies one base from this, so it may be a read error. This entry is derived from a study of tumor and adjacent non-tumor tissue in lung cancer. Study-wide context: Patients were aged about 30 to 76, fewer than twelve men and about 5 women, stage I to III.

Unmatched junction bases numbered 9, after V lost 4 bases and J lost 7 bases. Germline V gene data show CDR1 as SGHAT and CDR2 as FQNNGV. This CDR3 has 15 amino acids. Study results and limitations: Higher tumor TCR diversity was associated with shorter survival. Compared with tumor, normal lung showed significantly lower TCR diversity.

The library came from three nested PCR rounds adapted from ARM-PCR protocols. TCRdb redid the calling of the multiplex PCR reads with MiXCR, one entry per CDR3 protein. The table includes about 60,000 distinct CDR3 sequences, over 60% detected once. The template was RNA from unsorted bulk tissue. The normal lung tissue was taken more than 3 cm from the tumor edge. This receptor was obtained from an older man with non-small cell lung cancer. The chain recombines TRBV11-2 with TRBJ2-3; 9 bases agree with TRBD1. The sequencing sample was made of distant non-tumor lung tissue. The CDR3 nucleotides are TGTGCCAGCAGCTCCTGGACAGGGGACGCAAATACGCAGTATTTT. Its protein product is CASSSWTGDANTQYF.